These 26 T cell receptor beta chains were sequenced from one sample in a study of blood T cell repertoires in COVID-19. Generated by immunoSEQ multiplex PCR, the TCRdb table keeps only in-frame clones and is missing some. Among about 82,000 clones listed, 83% were seen once. Sequenced: peripheral blood. The receptors were sampled from a woman aged 55-70 years with acute or convalescent COVID-19.

J is TRBJ2-7 and V is TRBV30; 15 bases agree with TRBD2. V lost 1 base and J lost 7; bases outside the gene matches: 8. Per the germline V gene, CDR1 is GTSNPN and CDR2 is SVGIG (reference sequence). This CDR3 comprises 16 residues. CDR3 bases: TGTGCCTGGAGTGCGGGACTAGCGGGAGGACCTCAGGAGCAGTACTTC. Its translation is CAWSAGLAGGPQEQYF.

The CDR3 loop is CASSQVEGAYGYTF. As DNA, the CDR3 is TGTGCCAGCAGCCAAGTTGAGGGGGCCTATGGCTACACCTTC. This chain links TRBV3-1 (or the pseudogene TRBV3-2) with TRBJ1-2; 7 positions agree with TRBD1. Germline-derived CDR1 and CDR2 are LGHDT and YNNKEL (reference sequence). Losses at the gene ends were 1 base for V and 4 bases for J; bases not matched to a gene: 3. The CDR3 is 14 residues long.

The chain links TRBV11-2 to TRBJ1-5; D gene uncertain. There are 14 residues in the CDR3. CDR1 is SGHAT, CDR2 FQNNGV, per germline. Trimming took off 4 bases at V and 4 bases at J, with 11 bases between the two ends. The CDR3: CASSSTTGNQPQHF. The CDR3 coding sequence is TGTGCCAGCAGCTCCACGACTGGAAATCAGCCCCAGCATTTT.

The chain has TRBV5-1 and TRBJ2-3; 7 bases line up with TRBD1. CDR3 size: 14 residues. Losses at the gene ends were 4 bases for V and 2 bases for J; bases not matched to a gene: 4. Per the germline V gene, CDR1 is SGHRS and CDR2 is YFSETQ. The CDR3 DNA sequence: TGCGCCAGCAGCAGGGGACAGCCCACAGATACGCAGTATTTT. As protein: CASSRGQPTDTQYF.

This clone has a single count. In DNA form, the CDR3 reads TGTGCCAGCTCACGACTAGCGGGGGATACCGGGGAGCTGTTTTTT. Translation gives CASSRLAGDTGELFF. The V call is TRBV18, the J call TRBJ2-2; 12 bases are shared with TRBD2. With 4 bases clipped from V and 5 bases from J, the junction kept 2 bases outside the gene matches. In germline, CDR1 is KGHSH, CDR2 LQKENI. The CDR3 runs to 15 residues.

A few counts support this clone. The V gene is TRBV24-1, the J gene TRBJ2-5; a possible D gene is TRBD1 (6 bases). The germline CDR1 and CDR2 sequences are KGHDR and SFDVKD. Trimming cost V 9 bases and J 5 bases, with 15 bases left between them. The CDR3 consists of 13 residues. The CDR3 spells CATAPQGSETQYF. As DNA, the CDR3 is TGTGCCACCGCCCCCCAGGGGTCTGAGACCCAGTACTTC.

The gene calls are TRBV29-1 and TRBJ1-1; possible D gene TRBD1, 5 bases. The V and J ends lost 5 bases and 0 bases respectively, with 22 bases between them. CDR3 length: 17 amino acids. In germline, CDR1 is SQVTM, CDR2 ANQGSEA. CDR3 coding DNA: TGCAGCGTTCCAACCAAAAGACGGCCGGACATGAACACTGAAGCTTTCTTT. Translated: CSVPTKRRPDMNTEAFF.

The chain carries TRBV3-1 (or the pseudogene TRBV3-2) and TRBJ1-5; D gene uncertain. Germline CDR1 is LGHDT and CDR2 is YNNKEL (reference sequence). Trimming shortened V by 0 bases and J by 7 bases, and 7 bases separated the two germline ends. CDR3 length: 13 residues. The CDR3, as DNA: TGTGCCAGCAGCCAAGACACCCGGCAGCCCCAGCATTTT. It specifies CASSQDTRQPQHF.

This clone appeared a few times. The chain carries TRBV19 and TRBJ2-6; TRBD2 matches at 8 bases. The V and J ends lost 9 bases and 0 bases, in that order; junction bases with no gene match: 10. Germline CDR1 and CDR2: LNHDA and SQIVND (reference sequence). The CDR3 is 17 amino acids. The CDR3 bases are TGTGCCAGCAAGGACGCGGGGGGATCCTCTGGGGCCAACGTCCTGACTTTC. It is translated as CASKDAGGSSGANVLTF.

V is TRBV3-1 (or the pseudogene TRBV3-2) and J is TRBJ1-6; 8 bases agree with TRBD1. The CDR3 has 20 residues. The junction had 18 bases not matched to a gene; V was cut back by 3 bases and J by 5 bases. The germline gives CDR1 LGHDT, CDR2 YNNKEL (reference sequence). CDR3 nucleotides: TGTGCCAGCAGCCAGGGGCCCAGGACAGGGAGGCCCCCTAATAATTCACCCCTCCACTTT. Its translation is CASSQGPRTGRPPNNSPLHF.

The chain employs TRBV6-6 and TRBJ2-1; the match to TRBD2 covers 7 bases. The CDR3 sequence is 16 residues long. The trim removed 2 bases at V and 3 bases at J, leaving 7 bases unmatched. Germline CDR1 and CDR2: MNHNY and SVGAGI (reference sequence). CDR3 sequence: CASSYVSRGVYNEQFF. CDR3 in DNA: TGTGCCAGCAGTTACGTTTCCCGGGGGGTCTACAATGAGCAGTTCTTC.

This sequence joins TRBV4-2 and TRBJ1-5; D unresolved. Trimming took off 0 bases at V and 9 bases at J, with 9 bases between the two ends. Germline assignment: CDR1 LGHNA and CDR2 YNFKEQ. The CDR3 is 13 residues long. The CDR3 DNA sequence: TGTGCCAGCAGCCAAGATTTCGTCGGGCCCCAGCATTTT. Encoded protein: CASSQDFVGPQHF.

V is TRBV30 and J is TRBJ1-4; 7 nucleotides align to TRBD1. This CDR3 has 16 amino acids. V was clipped by 0 bases and J by 3 bases; unmatched bases: 7. Germline V gene data show CDR1 as GTSNPN and CDR2 as SVGIG (reference sequence). In DNA, the CDR3 is TGTGCCTGGAGTGTAGGCTTAACAGGGGCTAATGAAAAACTGTTTTTT. Amino acid sequence: CAWSVGLTGANEKLFF.

This chain connects TRBV6-6 to TRBJ1-2; D might be TRBD1 (5 bases). Between the trimmed V and J ends, which lost 7 bases and 3 bases, there was a span of 15 bases. This CDR3 has 14 residues. Germline-derived CDR1 and CDR2 are MNHNY and SVGAGI (reference sequence). CDR3 region: CASTGKGPHYGYTF. In DNA form, the CDR3 reads TGTGCCAGCACCGGAAAGGGGCCCCACTATGGCTACACCTTC.

In DNA, the CDR3 is TGTGCCAGCAGTTTAGGGGTGCGGGGCTACACCTTC. As protein: CASSLGVRGYTF. The rearrangement uses TRBV12-3 or TRBV12-4 and TRBJ1-2; no clear D. The CDR3 loop spans 12 amino acids. V was pared by 1 base and J by 8 bases, with 8 bases between.

This clone showed up just a few times. The chain carries TRBV4-1 and TRBJ1-4; 8 nucleotides align to TRBD1. The CDR3 is 18 amino acids. Germline V gene lookup returns CDR1 MGHRA and CDR2 YSYEKL. Trimming removed 0 bases from V and 7 bases from J; junction bases left unmatched: 13. CDR3 bases: TGCGCCAGCAGCCAAGATAATGAATGGAACAGGGGGATTGAAAAACTGTTTTTT. This gives the protein CASSQDNEWNRGIEKLFF.

The rearrangement joins TRBV15 to TRBJ1-3, with D hard to call. The CDR3 totals 15 residues. Germline CDR1 and CDR2: LNHNV and YYDKDF (reference sequence). The V gene lost 0 bases and the J gene lost 3 bases, with 9 bases spanning the gap. This CDR3 reads CATSREAPGGNTIYF. The CDR3 DNA reads as TGTGCCACCAGCAGAGAAGCCCCTGGTGGAAACACCATATATTTT.

V gene TRBV12-3 or TRBV12-4 combines with J gene TRBJ1-1; D is uncertain. The CDR3 consists of 12 residues. The ends were cut back, 4 bases at V and 7 bases at J, with 10 bases in the middle. The CDR3 is CASSSQNSEAFF. The CDR3 nucleotides read TGTGCCAGCAGTTCTCAAAATAGTGAAGCTTTCTTT.

The chain uses TRBV28 and TRBJ2-7; 9 positions match TRBD1. The CDR3 totals 14 residues. V shed 4 bases, J shed 3 bases, and the junction held 4 bases outside the gene matches. Germline values: CDR1 MDHEN, CDR2 SYDVKM. The CDR3 loop is CASSSGQGLYEQYF. The CDR3 nucleotides read TGTGCCAGCAGTTCGGGACAGGGTCTCTACGAGCAGTACTTC.

The chain carries TRBV9 and TRBJ1-5; perhaps TRBD1 as D (5 bases). This CDR3 comprises 15 residues. Germline CDR1 reads SGDLS; CDR2 reads YYNGEE. Trimming stripped 5 bases from V and 2 bases from J, with 14 bases between. The CDR3 DNA sequence: TGTGCCAGCAGTCCCCGGGGAGGGGGCAATCAGCCCCAGCATTTT. This encodes CASSPRGGGNQPQHF.

This sequence joins TRBV11-3 and TRBJ1-1; D not resolved. The germline gives CDR1 SGHNT, CDR2 YENEEA. V was pared by 0 bases and J by 1 base, with 9 bases between. This CDR3 contains 15 residues. The CDR3: CASSLDPTGNTEAFF. Here the CDR3 DNA reads TGTGCCAGCAGCTTAGACCCAACGGGGAACACTGAAGCTTTCTTT. Complete variable domain (other parts from reference TRBV11-3 and TRBJ1-1): EAGVVQSPRYKIIEKKQPVAFWCNPISGHNTLYWYLQNLGQGPELLIRYENEEAVDDSQLPKDRFSAERLKGVDSTLKIQPAELGDSAVYLCASSLDPTGNTEAFFGQGTRLTVV.

V is TRBV6-5 and J is TRBJ1-5, with D perhaps TRBD1 (6 bases). The V gene's germline CDR1 is MNHEY and CDR2 SVGAGI. CDR3 length equals 15 residues. Trimming left V 4 bases short and J 0 bases short, with 10 bases between. Here the CDR3 DNA reads TGTGCCAGCAGTTGGACAGCAGATAGCAATCAGCCCCAGCATTTT. This gives the protein CASSWTADSNQPQHF.

This chain links TRBV7-2 with TRBJ2-2, with 7 bases that match TRBD1. This CDR3 is 14 amino acids long. From germline, CDR1 is SGHTA and CDR2 FQGNSA. Trimming took 5 bases from V and 5 from J; bases not matched to a gene: 5. This CDR3 reads CASSRNRGTGELFF. Written as DNA, the CDR3 is TGTGCCAGCAGCCGCAACAGGGGAACCGGGGAGCTGTTTTTT.

This chain joins TRBV29-1 and TRBJ2-3; 7 bases match TRBD1. Germline trimming cut 6 bases from V and 4 bases from J; bases unmatched to any gene: 10. The CDR3 totals 14 residues. CDR1 is SQVTM and CDR2 is ANQGSEA in the germline V gene. CDR3 sequence (DNA): TGCAGCGTCCCCGTCAGGGGGAAATCAGATACGCAGTATTTT. Its translation: CSVPVRGKSDTQYF.

The chain employs TRBV6-5 and TRBJ1-2; D might be TRBD1 (6 bases). V lost 6 bases and J 0 bases, leaving 11 bases between the germline ends. Germline CDR1 MNHEY, CDR2 SVGAGI. There are 14 residues in the CDR3. The CDR3 coding sequence is TGTGCCAGCAGAACAGGGCGGGCTAACTATGGCTACACCTTC. This gives the protein CASRTGRANYGYTF.

This clone appeared once. V is TRBV5-1 and J is TRBJ2-1, with TRBD1 matching 7 bases. The CDR3 covers 15 residues. Trimming at V came to 5 bases and at J to 8 bases, leaving 13 bases not matched to a gene. The germline gives CDR1 SGHRS, CDR2 YFSETQ. CDR3 in DNA: TGCGCCAGCAGTCAAATTGGGACAGAGAAGGATGAGCAGTTCTTC. Its translation: CASSQIGTEKDEQFF.